Below are 8 T cell receptor beta chains sequenced from a single sample in a study of T cell responses to AZD1222 COVID-19 vaccine. Here immunoSEQ multiplex PCR was the method, and the copy in TCRdb shows in-frame clones only, minus some. The top ten clones hold 2.9% of a sample with around 140,000 clones, 89% of them seen once. The material was peripheral blood, obtained on day 0 of AZD1222 vaccination. The source is an adult in good health.

J is TRBJ1-4 and V is TRBV11-2, with a weak D call TRBD1 (5 bases). The CDR3 sequence is 19 residues long. Germline V gene sequence: CDR1 SGHAT, CDR2 FQNNGV. Trimming removed 5 bases at V and 2 bases at J, with 24 bases between. Here the CDR3 reads CASSPHPVPTEFTNEKLFF. The CDR3 bases are TGTGCCAGCAGCCCGCACCCCGTTCCGACAGAGTTCACTAATGAAAAACTGTTTTTT.

This chain links TRBV19 with TRBJ1-1, with 12 bases matching TRBD1. The germline V gene encodes CDR1 LNHDA and CDR2 SQIVND (reference sequence). The CDR3 consists of 14 residues. Germline trimming cut 4 bases from V and 5 bases from J; bases unmatched to any gene: 2. The CDR3 protein is CASSRDRGRTEAFF. DNA of the CDR3: TGTGCCAGTAGTAGGGACAGGGGGCGGACTGAAGCTTTCTTT.

This clone was counted only a few times. Other DNA sequences in this specimen translate into the identical CDR3. The gene calls are TRBV9 and TRBJ2-7; 9 bases are shared with TRBD1. Germline V gives CDR1 SGDLS, CDR2 YYNGEE. J gave up 1 base and V 2 bases, and 4 bases lay outside the gene matches. The CDR3 runs to 15 residues. The CDR3 loop is CASSVGTGRSYEQYF. DNA of the CDR3: TGTGCCAGCAGCGTGGGGACAGGGAGGTCCTACGAGCAGTACTTC.

The chain recombines TRBV2 with TRBJ2-3; weak D call: TRBD1 (5 bases). V lost 5 bases and J 1 base, leaving 13 bases between the germline ends. There are 15 residues in the CDR3. CDR1 and CDR2 from the germline V gene are SNHLY and FYNNEI. The CDR3, as DNA: TGTGCCAGCAGTCCCAGGGTCCGGGGCACAGATACGCAGTATTTT. It yields the protein CASSPRVRGTDTQYF. Complete variable domain (other parts from reference TRBV2 and TRBJ2-3): EPEVTQTPSHQVTQMGQEVILRCVPISNHLYFYWYRQILGQKVEFLVSFYNNEISEKSEIFDDQFSVERPDGSNFTLKIRSTKLEDSAMYFCASSPRVRGTDTQYFGPGTRLTVL.

The chain uses TRBV7-8 and TRBJ2-2; 7 positions match TRBD2. The V and J ends lost 2 bases and 1 base, in that order; junction bases with no gene match: 4. The CDR3 has 16 amino acids. Germline loops: CDR1 SGHVS, CDR2 FQNEAQ. CDR3 sequence reads: CASSLNPSGNTGELFF. DNA for the CDR3: TGTGCCAGCAGCTTAAATCCTAGCGGGAACACCGGGGAGCTGTTTTTT.

This clone was picked up a small number of times. The CDR3 is CASSVQPNTEAFF. CDR3 nucleotides: TGTGCCAGCAGCGTACAGCCGAACACTGAAGCTTTCTTT. The chain couples TRBV7-3 to TRBJ1-1; D is ambiguous. This CDR3 spans 13 amino acids. CDR1 and CDR2 from the germline V gene are SGHTA and FQGTGA. V gave up 5 bases and J gave up 1 base, with 8 bases separating them.

In this sample, this clone turned up a few times. The CDR3, as DNA: TGTGCCAGCTCACCTACAGGGAATAATTCACCCCTCCACTTT. It specifies CASSPTGNNSPLHF. The gene calls are TRBV18 and TRBJ1-6; D is perhaps TRBD1 (6 bases). V lost 3 bases and J lost 5, with 8 bases in between. Per the germline V gene, CDR1 is KGHSH and CDR2 is LQKENI. CDR3 size: 14 residues.

The V gene is TRBV12-2, the J gene TRBJ2-7; TRBD2 reflects the table's D call only, with no check against the DNA. TRBV12-2 is a documented pseudogene. This CDR3 contains 15 residues. CDR3 in DNA: TGTGCAAGTCGCTTGGCGACGGGGGGGTCCTACGAGCAGTACTTC. It translates to CASRLATGGSYEQYF.